One and the same sample provided the 22 T cell receptor beta chains below, sequenced in a study of tumor-infiltrating lymphocytes in oesophageal squamous cell carcinoma. TCRdb used MiXCR to reprocess the PCR reads, holding one entry per CDR3 protein. The data hold 19,000 or so distinct CDR3 sequences, with around 40% observed a single time. Material: blood. These receptors all stem from a male donor with esophageal squamous cell carcinoma.

This clonotype occurred many times. This sequence joins TRBV25-1 and TRBJ1-4, with TRBD1 matching 8 bases. Trimming removed 3 bases from V and 6 bases from J; junction bases left unmatched: 6. Germline CDR1 and CDR2: MGHDK and SYGVNS. The CDR3 length is 15 residues. CDR3 sequence (DNA): TGTGCCAGCAGTGAGATGGACAGGGTAGATGAAAAACTGTTTTTT. Amino acids: CASSEMDRVDEKLFF. The variable domain in full, completed from reference TRBV25-1 and TRBJ1-4, reads EADIYQTPRYLVIGTGKKITLECSQTMGHDKMYWYQQDPGMELHLIHYSYGVNSTEKGDLSSESTVSRIRTEHFPLTLESARPSHTSQYLCASSEMDRVDEKLFFGSGTQLSVL.

A remark on this clonotype: No conserved phenylalanine or tryptophan ends this CDR3, so it is likely a read error. The DNA is left out, because the CDR3 cannot be placed on it with certainty; the CDR3 is given as TCRdb lists it. The rearrangement links TRBV7-2 to TRBJ2-5; no DNA check was done on the table's D call, TRBD1. CDR1 is SGHTA and CDR2 is FQGNSA in the germline V gene. The CDR3 length is 16 residues, termini included. The CDR3 region is CASSLGPGNYGYTFGS.

The chain has TRBV7-8 and TRBJ2-5; 12 positions match TRBD2. The CDR3 consists of 17 residues. Trimming at V came to 2 bases and at J to 5 bases, leaving 9 bases not matched to a gene. Germline V lookup: CDR1 SGHVS, CDR2 FQNEAQ. CDR3 bases: TGTGCCAGCAGCTTAAGGCCTAGCGGGGGGGCCGGGGAGACCCAGTACTTC. This sequence encodes CASSLRPSGGAGETQYF.

This clonotype has a single count. Because it lacks the conserved phenylalanine or tryptophan at the end, this CDR3 is likely a read error. No DNA is shown, since the ends of the CDR3 on it are uncertain; the CDR3 is the one TCRdb lists. V and J are TRBV7-2 and TRBJ1-6. Both ends counted, the CDR3 spans 8 residues. CDR1 and CDR2 from the germline V gene are SGHTA and FQGNSA. CDR3 loop: CASSLGNS.

The CDR3 DNA is TGTGCCAGCGGAACCGAAACAGGGAGGACGGGTGGTCAGCCCCAGCATTTT. This codes for CASGTETGRTGGQPQHF. The chain carries TRBV28 and TRBJ1-5, with D maybe TRBD1 (6 bases). Germline CDR1 MDHEN, CDR2 SYDVKM. Trimming pared 8 bases from V and 6 bases from J, leaving 26 bases between. The CDR3 runs 17 residues.

This clonotype occurred a few times. This chain uses TRBV7-6 with TRBJ2-1, with TRBD2 identical over 12 bases. The J call may not be correct, given that the DNA end is closer to TRBJ2-7. The CDR3 covers 16 residues. In germline, CDR1 is SGHVS, CDR2 FNYEAQ. CDR3 coding DNA: TGTGCCAGCAGCCCCCGGACTAGCGGGGACTACAATGAGCAGTACTTC. It encodes CASSPRTSGDYNEQYF.

This clonotype showed up just once. This chain joins TRBV5-1 and TRBJ2-3; D is perhaps TRBD1 (6 bases). This CDR3 is 16 amino acids long. CDR1 and CDR2 from the germline V gene are SGHRS and YFSETQ. The ends were cut back, 3 bases at V and 3 bases at J, with 17 bases in the middle. The CDR3 DNA reads TGCGCCAGCAGCTGGGGGCCCTTCGTGTGTACAGATACGCAGTATTTT. As protein: CASSWGPFVCTDTQYF.

This clonotype was counted between two and nine times. The gene calls are TRBV7-9 and TRBJ2-5; no clear D. V dropped 5 bases and J dropped 2 bases, with 12 bases sitting between them. The CDR3 is 14 residues long. Germline CDR1 is SEHNR and CDR2 is FQNEAQ (reference sequence). CDR3 coding DNA: TGTGCCAGCAGCCCCCAAAGAGCGCAAGAGACCCAGTACTTC. Its protein product is CASSPQRAQETQYF.

The chain recombines TRBV20-1 with TRBJ2-5, with D possibly called TRBD1 or TRBD2 (6 bases each). V shed 0 bases and J shed 11 bases, with 22 bases lying between them. The CDR3 is made up of 15 amino acids. The germline V gene has CDR1 DFQATT and CDR2 SNEGSKA (reference sequence). CDR3 region: CSARDLRGPNNEQYF. Here the CDR3 DNA reads TGCAGTGCTAGAGATCTCCGGGGGCCTAACAATGAGCAGTACTTC.

This clonotype has ten or more counts. This rearrangement joins TRBV19 to TRBJ2-3; TRBD2 might be the D (6 bases). This CDR3 has 14 residues. The germline V and J ends were trimmed by 8 bases and 0 bases, with 12 bases remaining between them. Germline CDR1 reads LNHDA; CDR2 reads SQIVND (reference sequence). The DNA for the CDR3 is TGTGCCAGTGCTTTCGGGGGTAGCACAGATACGCAGTATTTT. This sequence encodes CASAFGGSTDTQYF.

The V gene is TRBV7-8, the J gene TRBJ1-2; possible D gene TRBD1, 5 bases. Germline V lookup: CDR1 SGHVS, CDR2 FQNEAQ. The V end was cut by 1 base, the J end by 2 bases, with 8 bases between. This CDR3 is built from 14 residues. CDR3 region: CASSLGDGNYGYTF. CDR3 DNA sequence: TGTGCCAGCAGCTTAGGGGACGGGAACTATGGCTACACCTTC.

In the case of this clonotype: The conserved phenylalanine or tryptophan normally closing the CDR3 is absent here, so this likely arose from a read error. The limits of the CDR3 on the DNA are not certain, so only TCRdb's listed CDR3 is given. The chain employs TRBV7-9 and TRBJ2-6; TRBD1, the D gene given by the table, was not confirmed from the DNA. Germline V gene lookup returns CDR1 SEHNR and CDR2 FQNEAQ (reference sequence). The CDR3 length is 17 residues, termini included. CDR3 region: CASSLDSGLIYEQYFGA.

This clonotype was detected once. The chain uses TRBV6-1 and TRBJ2-3, with 7 bases lining up with TRBD1. The CDR3 covers 15 residues. Per the germline V gene, CDR1 is MNHNS and CDR2 is SASEGT. The trim removed 6 bases at V and 0 bases at J, leaving 6 bases unmatched. CDR3: CASRIQGSSTDTQYF. For the CDR3, the DNA is TGTGCCAGCAGGATACAGGGGTCTAGCACAGATACGCAGTATTTT.

This clonotype has more than one count but fewer than ten. J is TRBJ1-1 and V is TRBV19; D gene unclear. Per germline, CDR1 LNHDA and CDR2 SQIVND (reference sequence). This CDR3 is 14 amino acids long. Between the trimmed V and J ends, which lost 6 bases and 1 base, there was a span of 12 bases. The CDR3 DNA is TGTGCCAGTAGCACTCACCGTGCGAACACTGAAGCTTTCTTT. This translates into CASSTHRANTEAFF. The whole variable domain, filled in from reference TRBV19 and TRBJ1-1, reads DGGITQSPKYLFRKEGQNVTLSCEQNLNHDAMYWYRQDPGQGLRLIYYSQIVNDFQKGDIAEGYSVSREKKESFPLTVTSAQKNPTAFYLCASSTHRANTEAFFGQGTRLTVV.

The chain employs TRBV7-8 and TRBJ2-3; 8 bases map to TRBD2. The CDR3 has 15 amino acids. The V gene's germline CDR1 is SGHVS and CDR2 FQNEAQ. Germline trimming cut 4 bases from V and 2 bases from J; bases unmatched to any gene: 5. This chain's CDR3 is CASSSLADYTDTQYF. CDR3 nucleotide sequence: TGTGCCAGCAGCTCACTAGCGGACTACACAGATACGCAGTATTTT.

The chain is built from TRBV7-6 and TRBJ2-7, with 7 bases matching TRBD1. This CDR3 is built from 14 residues. Trimming took 0 bases from V and 5 from J; bases not matched to a gene: 4. From germline, CDR1 is SGHVS and CDR2 FNYEAQ. For the CDR3, the DNA is TGTGCCAGCAGCTTAGCGACAGGGCGGAACGAGCAGTACTTC. It encodes CASSLATGRNEQYF.

In its sample, this clonotype is medium-sized (0.01 to 0.1%). The chain links TRBV11-2 to TRBJ2-1; 7 nucleotides agree with TRBD1. Germline CDR1 and CDR2: SGHAT and FQNNGV. CDR3 length: 16 residues. V was pared by 5 bases and J by 5 bases, with 12 bases of the junction left unmatched. The CDR3 DNA reads TGTGCCAGCAGCGCAATAGGACAGGAGTTCGACAATGAGCAGTTCTTC. It yields the protein CASSAIGQEFDNEQFF.

This clonotype was seen many times. V gene TRBV18 combines with J gene TRBJ2-1; TRBD1 agrees at 10 bases. The junction had 3 bases not matched to a gene; V was cut back by 3 bases and J by 7 bases. CDR3 length equals 14 residues. The germline gives CDR1 KGHSH, CDR2 LQKENI. DNA of the CDR3: TGTGCCAGCTCACCGGGACAGGGGATGAATGAGCAGTTCTTC. The encoded protein is CASSPGQGMNEQFF.

V gene TRBV7-6 combines with J gene TRBJ2-5, with D hard to call. Gene TRBJ2-7 matches the end of the DNA better, so the J call may be wrong. Germline assignment: CDR1 SGHVS and CDR2 FNYEAQ. The CDR3 extends over 14 amino acids. The CDR3 DNA follows: TGTGCCAGCAGCTTAGGACCGTTAATATACGAGCAGTACTTC. Translated: CASSLGPLIYEQYF.

This clonotype has a handful of counts. The chain couples TRBV6-5 to TRBJ2-1; D unclear. This CDR3 comprises 15 residues. Trimming pared 0 bases from V and 10 bases from J, leaving 16 bases between. From germline, CDR1 is MNHEY and CDR2 SVGAGI. CDR3 DNA: TGTGCCAGCAGTTACTCGATGAGTGGTGTGGAAGAGCAGTTCTTC. This encodes CASSYSMSGVEEQFF.

In its sample, this clonotype was seen many times. J is TRBJ2-3 and V is TRBV19, with 11 bases lining up with TRBD2. The J call is doubtful: the DNA matches TRBJ2-7 better. The CDR3 sequence is 16 residues long. Germline V lookup: CDR1 LNHDA, CDR2 SQIVND (reference sequence). The CDR3 reads CASSNILLAGGGEQYF. Written as DNA, the CDR3 is TGTGCCAGTAGTAACATTCTTCTAGCGGGAGGTGGCGAGCAGTACTTC.

The V call is TRBV10-3, the J call TRBJ2-5; possible D gene TRBD1, 6 bases. Germline V gives CDR1 ENHRY, CDR2 SYGVKD. CDR3 length equals 12 residues. The V end was cut by 7 bases, the J end by 0 bases, with 6 bases between. This CDR3 reads CAIKGDQETQYF. For the CDR3, the DNA is TGTGCCATCAAGGGGGACCAAGAGACCCAGTACTTC.